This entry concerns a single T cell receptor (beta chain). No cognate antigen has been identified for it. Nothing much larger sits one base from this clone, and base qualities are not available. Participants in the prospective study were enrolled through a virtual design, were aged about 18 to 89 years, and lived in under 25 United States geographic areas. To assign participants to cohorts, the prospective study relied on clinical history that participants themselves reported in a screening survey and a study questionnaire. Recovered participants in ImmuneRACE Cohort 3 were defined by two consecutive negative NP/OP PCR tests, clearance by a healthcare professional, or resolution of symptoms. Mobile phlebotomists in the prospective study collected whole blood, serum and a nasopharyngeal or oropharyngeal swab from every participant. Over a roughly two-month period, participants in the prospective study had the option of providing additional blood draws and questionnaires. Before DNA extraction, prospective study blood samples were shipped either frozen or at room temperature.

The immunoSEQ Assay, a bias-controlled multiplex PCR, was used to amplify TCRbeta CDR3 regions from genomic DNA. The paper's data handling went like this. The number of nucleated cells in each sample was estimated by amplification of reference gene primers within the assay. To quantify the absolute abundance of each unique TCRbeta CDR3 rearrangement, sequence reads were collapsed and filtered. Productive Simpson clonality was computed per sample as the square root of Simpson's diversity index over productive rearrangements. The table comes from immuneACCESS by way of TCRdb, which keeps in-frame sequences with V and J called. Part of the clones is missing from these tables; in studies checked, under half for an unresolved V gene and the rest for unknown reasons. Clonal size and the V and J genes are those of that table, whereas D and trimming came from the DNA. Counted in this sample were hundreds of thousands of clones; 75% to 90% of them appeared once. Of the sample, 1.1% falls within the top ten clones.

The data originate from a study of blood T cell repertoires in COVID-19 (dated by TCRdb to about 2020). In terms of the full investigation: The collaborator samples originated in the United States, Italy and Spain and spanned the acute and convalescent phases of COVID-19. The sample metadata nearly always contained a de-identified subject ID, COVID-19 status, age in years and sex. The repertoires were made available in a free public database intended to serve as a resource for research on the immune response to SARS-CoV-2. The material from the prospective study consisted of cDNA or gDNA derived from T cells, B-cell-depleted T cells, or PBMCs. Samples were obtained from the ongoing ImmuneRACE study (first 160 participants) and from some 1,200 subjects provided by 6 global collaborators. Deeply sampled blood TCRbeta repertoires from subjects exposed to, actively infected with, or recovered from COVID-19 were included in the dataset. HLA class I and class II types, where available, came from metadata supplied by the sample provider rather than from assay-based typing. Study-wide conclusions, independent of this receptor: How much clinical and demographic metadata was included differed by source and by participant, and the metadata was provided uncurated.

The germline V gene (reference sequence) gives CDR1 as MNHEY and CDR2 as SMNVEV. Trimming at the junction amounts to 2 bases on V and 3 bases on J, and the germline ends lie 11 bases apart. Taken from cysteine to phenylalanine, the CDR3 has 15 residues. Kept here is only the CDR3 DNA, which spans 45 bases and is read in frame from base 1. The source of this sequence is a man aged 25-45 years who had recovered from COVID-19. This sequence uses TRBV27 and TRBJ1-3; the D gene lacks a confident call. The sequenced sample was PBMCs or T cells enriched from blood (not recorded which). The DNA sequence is TGTGCCAGCAGTTTAAAGCCCGTCTATGGAAACACCATATATTTT. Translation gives CASSLKPVYGNTIYF.